This T cell receptor (beta chain) was recorded in a study of T-cell reconstitution after alpha-beta-depleted transplantation in children. The CDR3 runs to 14 residues. After removal of 3 bases from V and 5 bases from J, the junction contained 3 bases not matched to a gene. CDR1 and CDR2 from the germline V gene are SGHKS and YYEKEE (reference sequence). Library preparation (for TCRbeta) was performed with unique molecular identifiers. TCRdb independently ran MiXCR on the PCR reads; one entry per CDR3 protein. The sample lists approximately 630,000 distinct CDR3 sequences, about an eighth seen once, with 0.79% in the top ten.

This TCR came from a girl aged 2 to 10 with congenital amegakaryocytic thrombocytopenia, due to receive a stem cell transplant. J is TRBJ1-5 and V is TRBV5-5; 9 nucleotides match TRBD1. The material sequenced was PBMCs, taken before TCRalphabeta/CD19-depleted stem cell transplant. This CDR3 is CASSWGQGDQPQHF. The CDR3 nucleotides are TGTGCCAGCAGCTGGGGACAGGGCGATCAGCCCCAGCATTTT.